These 8 T cell receptor beta chains share one sample of origin, sequenced in a study of blood T cells in healthy people across ages. A sample-barcoded 5' primer and a J-beta primer mix were used in a second PCR of roughly 6 to 12 cycles. One entry per CDR3 protein, called by TCRdb with MiXCR from the 5' RACE reads. The sample records 800,000 or so distinct CDR3 sequences, more than 20% being singletons. These sequences were also reported in another study, on T cells of mothers and their children.

Source material: blood. These receptors all come from a boy between 10 and 17 years old in good health.

A few counts support this clonotype. This chain connects TRBV13 to TRBJ2-5; D ambiguous. The CDR3 has 15 residues. V was trimmed by 3 bases and J by 4 bases, leaving 15 bases between them. The germline gives CDR1 PRHDT, CDR2 FYEKMQ (reference sequence). The CDR3 sequence: CASSFSEGPVETQYF. The DNA for the CDR3 is TGTGCCAGCAGCTTTTCTGAAGGCCCAGTAGAGACCCAGTACTTC.

The J gene is TRBJ1-1, the V gene TRBV7-8; 9 bases match TRBD1. V lost 4 bases and J lost 5; bases outside the gene matches: 8. Looked up from germline, CDR1 is SGHVS and CDR2 is FQNEAQ. This CDR3 is 15 amino acids long. CDR3 protein: CASSSWGQGETEAFF. The CDR3 DNA reads TGTGCCAGCAGCTCCTGGGGACAGGGTGAGACTGAAGCTTTCTTT.

This chain connects TRBV10-3 to TRBJ1-2; D is undetermined. The germline V gene encodes CDR1 ENHRY and CDR2 SYGVKD. The CDR3 has 13 residues. V lost 6 bases and J 3 bases, leaving 11 bases between the germline ends. Here the CDR3 reads CAIRGGSDYGYTF. CDR3 nucleotides: TGTGCCATCAGGGGCGGCAGTGACTATGGCTACACCTTC.

This clonotype has just a few counts. The chain has TRBV6-1 and TRBJ2-5, with no clear D. The CDR3 runs to 13 residues. Per germline, CDR1 MNHNS and CDR2 SASEGT. Trimming took 6 bases from V and 3 from J, leaving 11 bases between them. The CDR3 loop reads CASRPTAEETQYF. The CDR3 DNA sequence: TGTGCCAGCAGACCCACAGCTGAAGAGACCCAGTACTTC.

A few counts support this clonotype. The chain joins TRBV6-2 or TRBV6-3 to TRBJ1-5; D ambiguous. The CDR3 extends over 16 amino acids. Trimming pared 6 bases from V and 4 bases from J, leaving 19 bases between. The germline V gene encodes CDR1 MNHEY and CDR2 SVGEGT. The CDR3 here is CASRGYGREANQPQHF. The CDR3 DNA follows: TGTGCCAGCAGAGGTTACGGGCGAGAGGCTAATCAGCCCCAGCATTTT.

This clonotype was picked up a small number of times. The J gene is TRBJ2-3, the V gene TRBV7-8; no definite D call. Germline loops: CDR1 SGHVS, CDR2 FQNEAQ. Trimming removed 0 bases from V and 2 bases from J, with 6 bases in between. This CDR3 has 14 residues. The CDR3 sequence is CASSLAWNTDTQYF. The DNA for the CDR3 is TGTGCCAGCAGCTTAGCGTGGAACACAGATACGCAGTATTTT.

In its sample, this clonotype was seen a few times. The CDR3: CSARTGVSYNEQFF. For the CDR3, the DNA is TGCAGCGCCCGGACAGGGGTCTCCTACAATGAGCAGTTCTTC. The chain is built from TRBV29-1 and TRBJ2-1; 9 nucleotides align to TRBD1. The CDR3 has 14 residues. Unmatched junction bases numbered 4, after V lost 7 bases and J lost 0 bases. CDR1 is SQVTM and CDR2 is ANQGSEA in the germline V gene.

This clonotype was seen more than once but under ten times. The chain uses TRBV29-1 and TRBJ2-3, with D possibly TRBD1 on 6 matching bases. Trimming took 7 bases from V and 0 from J, leaving 14 bases between them. The germline V gene encodes CDR1 SQVTM and CDR2 ANQGSEA. CDR3 length: 14 residues. The CDR3 region is CSALGAESTDTQYF. The DNA for the CDR3 is TGCAGCGCCCTGGGGGCCGAAAGCACAGATACGCAGTATTTT.